Sequencing of this TCR beta chain was carried out in a study of shared clonotypes between healthy human individuals. The CDR3 runs to 15 residues. Germline trimming cut 4 bases from V and 0 bases from J; bases unmatched to any gene: 0. Germline CDR1 and CDR2: SGHAT and FQNNGV. CD45RO-negative, CCR7-positively selected cells formed the naive CD8 fraction, excluding terminally differentiated effector memory CD45RA+ cells. Some clones are missing from TCRdb's copy, which holds only in-frame ones; the method was immunoSEQ multiplex PCR. This sample has millions of clones, with 85% to 95% found just once.

The origin of this receptor is a man aged 18 to 30 in good health. Some clones in this sample may be carry-over from other donors' samples. The rearrangement links TRBV11-2 to TRBJ2-1; TRBD1 aligns across 10 bases. Sequenced material: naive CD8+ T cells from PBMCs. CDR3 bases: TGTGCCAGCAGCTGGACAGGGGGCTCCTACAATGAGCAGTTCTTC. Amino acids: CASSWTGGSYNEQFF.